This is a list of T cell receptor beta chains from one sample in a study of T cells after yellow fever vaccination. TCRdb called the 5' RACE reads again in MiXCR, with one record for every CDR3 protein. The profile shows around 600,000 distinct CDR3 sequences, 9% to 15% of them singletons. Sample: PBMCs, taken on the day of the yellow fever booster vaccination. The receptors derive from a man aged 25-45 years who received the YFV17D yellow fever vaccine. The CDR3 runs from the conserved cysteine through the conserved F or W. Fields, in order: CDR3 length, D gene, V gene, J gene, clone size, CDR3 DNA, CDR3 protein. D genes are given only for firm matches. Not every row has a clone size; where given, it reads once, few, many or a size class.

12	NA	TRBV7-2	TRBJ1-1	few	TGTGCCAGCAGCTTAGTTATTCCTGAAGCTTTCTTT	CASSLVIPEAFF
15	TRBD2	TRBV12-3/TRBV12-4	TRBJ2-3	NA	TGTGCCAGCATTCGACTAGCGGGAGACACAGATACGCAGTATTTT	CASIRLAGDTDTQYF
16	NA	TRBV4-3	TRBJ2-2	few	TGCGCCAGCAGCCAAAACCCCGGAGGTGACACCGGGGAGCTGTTTTTT	CASSQNPGGDTGELFF
15	NA	TRBV6-2/TRBV6-3	TRBJ2-7	NA	TGTGCCAGCAGTTACTCGTTCGGTGGGAGAGACGAGCAGTACTTC	CASSYSFGGRDEQYF
15	NA	TRBV24-1	TRBJ2-2	few	TGTGCCACCAGTGTTTTGGGACAAAATACCGGGGAGCTGTTTTTT	CATSVLGQNTGELFF
15	TRBD2	TRBV7-3	TRBJ2-1	many	TGTGCCAGCAGCCTAGGACTAGCGGGGCGAAATGAGCAGTTCTTC	CASSLGLAGRNEQFF
14	NA	TRBV10-2	TRBJ1-1	NA	TGCGCCAGCAGCGGGTCGGCTACTTACACTGAAGCTTTCTTT	CASSGSATYTEAFF
16	NA	TRBV9	TRBJ2-7	NA	TGTGCCAGCAGCCCGAGTGGCGACATAAGCTCCTACGAGCAGTACTTC	CASSPSGDISSYEQYF
15	NA	TRBV5-1	TRBJ2-1	NA	TGCGCCAGCGGGTCTCTAGCGTTCGCCTACAATGAGCAGTTCTTC	CASGSLAFAYNEQFF
13	NA	TRBV12-3/TRBV12-4	TRBJ2-7	NA	TGTGCCAGCAGTTTCAGGGGTGAGGGGAAGCAGTACTTC	CASSFRGEGKQYF
14	TRBD1	TRBV3-1	TRBJ1-1	NA	TGTGCCAGCAGCGGATTACAGGGGCGAACTGAAGCTTTCTTT	CASSGLQGRTEAFF
16	NA	TRBV7-9	TRBJ2-1	few	TGTGCCAGCAGGTCATCGACAGGACATGACGGCCCCGAGCAGTTCTTC	CASRSSTGHDGPEQFF
14	TRBD2	TRBV20-1	TRBJ2-7	NA	TGCAGTGCTAGACGACTAGCGGGTAACTACGAGCAGTACTTC	CSARRLAGNYEQYF
13	NA	TRBV12-3/TRBV12-4	TRBJ1-5	many	TGTGCCAGCAGGAGGGGCGGTAATCAGCCCCAGCATTTT	CASRRGGNQPQHF
14	NA	TRBV25-1	TRBJ1-2	few	TGTGCCAGCAGTGAGAACGCCCGGTCGGGAGGCTACACCTTC	CASSENARSGGYTF
12	NA	TRBV28	TRBJ1-1	NA	TGTGCCAGCAAGAGGGGAGGCACTGAAGCTTTCTTT	CASKRGGTEAFF
13	NA	TRBV4-1	TRBJ1-2	NA	TGCGCCAGCAGCCAAGAGGCATACTATGGCTACACCTTC	CASSQEAYYGYTF
12	NA	TRBV6-6	TRBJ2-7	many	TGTGCCAGCAGTTACGCGTCCAGGGAGCAGTACTTC	CASSYASREQYF
13	NA	TRBV12-3/TRBV12-4	TRBJ2-5	NA	TGTGCCAGCAGCAAGGGGGTGAGGGAGACCCAGTACTTC	CASSKGVRETQYF
17	TRBD2	TRBV12-3/TRBV12-4	TRBJ2-1	NA	TGTGCCAGCAGTCCACCGGCTAGCGGGACGAGGTACAATGAGCAGTTCTTC	CASSPPASGTRYNEQFF
15	TRBD1	TRBV20-1	TRBJ1-1	few	TGCAGTGCCAGACGGACAGGGGGAATGAACACTGAAGCTTTCTTT	CSARRTGGMNTEAFF
13	NA	TRBV7-9	TRBJ2-7	few	TGTGCCAGCAGCACAGCAACCTCCTACGAGCAGTACTTC	CASSTATSYEQYF
11	NA	TRBV7-9	TRBJ2-7	few	TGTGCCAGCAGCTTATCTACCGAGCAGTACTTC	CASSLSTEQYF
13	NA	TRBV2	TRBJ2-1	NA	TGTGCCAGCAGTGAACTATCCTACAATGAGCAGTTCTTC	CASSELSYNEQFF
13	NA	TRBV12-3/TRBV12-4	TRBJ1-5	few	TGTGCCAGCAGTTTCGAGGGTCCGCAGCCCCAGCATTTT	CASSFEGPQPQHF
13	NA	TRBV5-1	TRBJ1-1	few	TGCGCCAGCCGCAAGGGGGAGAGCACTGAAGCTTTCTTT	CASRKGESTEAFF
14	NA	TRBV6-4	TRBJ1-1	few	TGTGCCAGCAGTGAGTTGTACGGAAACACTGAAGCTTTCTTT	CASSELYGNTEAFF
15	TRBD2	TRBV12-3/TRBV12-4	TRBJ2-1	few	TGTGCCAGCAGTTTGACGGGAGGGGGTTACAATGAGCAGTTCTTC	CASSLTGGGYNEQFF
17	NA	TRBV6-2/TRBV6-3	TRBJ1-1	few	TGTGCCAGCAGTTACCGACAGGCCTCCTTTGGGGACACTGAAGCTTTCTTT	CASSYRQASFGDTEAFF
14	NA	TRBV10-3	TRBJ1-1	few	TGTGCCATCAGGCAGGGAGTCGAAAATACTGAAGCTTTCTTT	CAIRQGVENTEAFF
14	NA	TRBV18	TRBJ1-3	few	TGTGCCAGCTCACCAAGGGACGGTGGAAACACCATATATTTT	CASSPRDGGNTIYF
13	NA	TRBV12-3/TRBV12-4	TRBJ2-7	many	TGTGCCAGCAGTAGCGGGCCCCCCTACGAGCAGTACTTC	CASSSGPPYEQYF
17	TRBD2	TRBV6-2/TRBV6-3	TRBJ2-3	NA	TGTGCCAGCAGTTACGAGAGCGGGAGGTTAGAGTTGGATACGCAGTATTTT	CASSYESGRLELDTQYF
14	NA	TRBV6-5	TRBJ2-7	NA	TGTGCCAGCAGTTACACTAGTACTGGGTACGAGCAGTACTTC	CASSYTSTGYEQYF
12	NA	TRBV20-1	TRBJ1-1	NA	TGCAGTGCCCCCGAGAAACGGACTGAAGCTTTCTTT	CSAPEKRTEAFF
13	NA	TRBV12-3/TRBV12-4	TRBJ1-2	few	TGTGCCAGCAGTTTAGACGTGGGGACCGGCTACACCTTC	CASSLDVGTGYTF
16	NA	TRBV21-1	TRBJ2-5	few	TGTGCCAGCAGCAAATCTGGGACAGGGGGCTTGGAGACCCAGTACTTC	CASSKSGTGGLETQYF
13	NA	TRBV12-3/TRBV12-4	TRBJ2-2	many	TGTGCCAGCAGTGCGGGTTGGGGCGGGGAGCTGTTTTTT	CASSAGWGGELFF
15	NA	TRBV6-5	TRBJ2-7	NA	TGTGCCAGCAGTTACGGTACTACCGGGTCCTACGAGCAGTACTTC	CASSYGTTGSYEQYF
13	NA	TRBV6-1	TRBJ2-1	NA	TGTGCCAGCTCCTGGGGCTTCTACAATGAGCAGTTCTTC	CASSWGFYNEQFF
15	TRBD2	TRBV20-1	TRBJ2-3	NA	TGCAGTGCTAGCTTAGCGGGAGTTTCCACAGATACGCAGTATTTT	CSASLAGVSTDTQYF
14	NA	TRBV5-1	TRBJ2-1	few	TGCGCCAGCAGCAGTAGGAGCCGGGGCGATGAGCAGTTCTTC	CASSSRSRGDEQFF
14	TRBD2	TRBV29-1	TRBJ2-1	few	TGCAGCGTTGAGGGGGGGGATTACCACAATGAGCAGTTCTTC	CSVEGGDYHNEQFF
13	TRBD1	TRBV20-1	TRBJ2-5	few	TGCAGTGCAGGGCAGGGGGCGCGAGAGACCCAGTACTTC	CSAGQGARETQYF
13	TRBD2	TRBV6-5	TRBJ2-1	NA	TGTGCCAGCCGCGGACTAGCGGGAGGCGAGCAGTTCTTC	CASRGLAGGEQFF
14	NA	TRBV18	TRBJ2-1	NA	TGTGCCAGCTCACCCGGGACATTAGGCAATGAGCAGTTCTTC	CASSPGTLGNEQFF
14	TRBD2	TRBV30	TRBJ2-3	few	TGTGCCTGGAGTGTAACTAGCGGGGGAGATACGCAGTATTTT	CAWSVTSGGDTQYF
15	NA	TRBV6-5	TRBJ2-1	NA	TGTGCCAGCAGTTTCCTGGGCGGGACCTACAATGAGCAGTTCTTC	CASSFLGGTYNEQFF
17	TRBD2	TRBV10-3	TRBJ2-3	many	TGTGCCATCAAGGCGGGAGGGGAGCGCTTAGGCACAGATACGCAGTATTTT	CAIKAGGERLGTDTQYF
13	TRBD2	TRBV10-3	TRBJ2-3	NA	TGTGCCATCACGGGAGGGTACCCAGATACGCAGTATTTT	CAITGGYPDTQYF
13	NA	TRBV20-1	TRBJ2-7	few	TGCAGTGCTACCCACCCAGGGTCCTACGAGCAGTACTTC	CSATHPGSYEQYF
15	NA	TRBV12-3/TRBV12-4	TRBJ2-3	few	TGTGCCAGCAGTTTGTGGAGTGGGAGCACAGATACGCAGTATTTT	CASSLWSGSTDTQYF
13	TRBD1	TRBV10-3	TRBJ1-1	many	TGTGCCATCAGTGAGGACAGGGGCACTGAAGCTTTCTTT	CAISEDRGTEAFF
15	NA	TRBV11-2	TRBJ2-1	NA	TGTGCCAGCATACCCCCGGGGGCCACCTACAATGAGCAGTTCTTC	CASIPPGATYNEQFF
18	NA	TRBV10-3	TRBJ2-3	NA	TGTGCCACAGCCGGGACAGCCCGTTTTAGCGGGACTGGAGATACGCAGTATTTT	CATAGTARFSGTGDTQYF